Shown below are 17 T cell receptor beta chains from a single sample sequenced in a study of post-analysis software for immune sequencing data. Study-wide results and limits: A few TRBV segments (TRBV5-6, TRBV5-1 and TRBV20-1 among them) occurred more frequently in patients than in controls.

Built from TCR beta cDNA, the libraries had unique molecular identifiers in them. TCRdb re-analysed the PCR reads in MiXCR, keeping a single row per CDR3 protein. The repertoire holds under 900,000 distinct CDR3 sequences, with around 50% as singletons. The antigens of these receptors remain unknown. The sample taken for sequencing was blood. The receptor set was obtained from a girl between 10 and 17 years old with multiple sclerosis.

The V and J genes are TRBV27 and TRBJ2-5; 10 bases fit TRBD1. CDR3 size: 15 residues. Germline-derived CDR1 and CDR2 are MNHEY and SMNVEV (reference sequence). V trimming: 6 bases; J trimming: 3 bases; junction bases outside the gene matches: 7. Written as DNA, the CDR3 is TGTGCCAGCAGGTTACAGACAGGGGGCAAAGAGACCCAGTACTTC. Translated: CASRLQTGGKETQYF.

This clonotype was seen only once. The chain joins TRBV7-9 to TRBJ2-1, with TRBD1 as a possible D gene (5 bases). Trimming shortened V by 3 bases and J by 1 base, and 10 bases separated the two germline ends. Looked up from germline, CDR1 is SEHNR and CDR2 is FQNEAQ (reference sequence). The CDR3 is 15 amino acids. The CDR3 region has the DNA TGTGCCAGCAGCTTTCTAGGGGCTTCCTACAATGAGCAGTTCTTC. Protein: CASSFLGASYNEQFF.

The J gene is TRBJ2-5, the V gene TRBV29-1; D not certain. This CDR3 region has 11 residues. The ends were cut back, 5 bases at V and 5 bases at J, with 9 bases in the middle. Germline lookup yields CDR1 SQVTM and CDR2 ANQGSEA. Written as DNA, the CDR3 is TGCAGCGTTACAATGCCGGAGACCCAGTACTTC. It is translated as CSVTMPETQYF. Supplemented by reference TRBV29-1 and TRBJ2-5, the full variable domain reads SAVISQKPSRDICQRGTSLTIQCQVDSQVTMMFWYRQQPGQSLTLIATANQGSEATYESGFVIDKFPISRPNLTFSTLTVSNMSPEDSSIYLCSVTMPETQYFGPGTRLLVL.

The chain links TRBV6-2 or TRBV6-3 to TRBJ2-1; no firm D call. This CDR3 region has 15 residues. Germline V lookup: CDR1 MNHEY, CDR2 SVGEGT. Deletions cut 7 bases from V and 15 bases from J, with 28 bases between. CDR3 protein: CASTHSGFYALGGFF. CDR3 sequence (DNA): TGTGCCAGCACTCACTCGGGCTTTTACGCCTTAGGCGGGTTCTTC.

The rearrangement uses TRBV7-8 and TRBJ1-6, with a tentative D call TRBD1 (5 bases). Per the germline V gene, CDR1 is SGHVS and CDR2 is FQNEAQ. This CDR3 has 16 residues. Trimming left V 5 bases short and J 5 bases short, with 16 bases between. The CDR3 coding sequence is TGTGCCAGCAGCCTAGGGGCAGGGAGGAATAATTCACCCCTCCACTTT. Protein product: CASSLGAGRNNSPLHF.

The sample holds one count of this clonotype. This chain uses TRBV3-1 with TRBJ2-1; TRBD1 or TRBD2 may be the D gene (5 bases each). This CDR3 has 17 amino acids. From germline, CDR1 is LGHDT and CDR2 YNNKEL (reference sequence). Trimming pared 0 bases from V and 3 bases from J, leaving 15 bases between. CDR3 nucleotide sequence: TGTGCCAGCAGCCAAGATTTAGGTGGGGGAAGCTACAATGAGCAGTTCTTC. It specifies CASSQDLGGGSYNEQFF.

This chain uses TRBV7-9 with TRBJ2-1, with D unresolved. The CDR3 runs 15 residues. Germline CDR1 and CDR2: SEHNR and FQNEAQ (reference sequence). With 4 bases removed from V and 7 bases from J, the gap between germline ends came to 17 bases. CDR3 DNA: TGTGCCAGCAGCTGGGCCCTCACTGCAACTAATGAGCAGTTCTTC. Translation gives CASSWALTATNEQFF. The full variable domain, with the rest looked up from reference TRBV7-9 and TRBJ2-1, is DTGVSQNPRHKITKRGQNVTFRCDPISEHNRLYWYRQTLGQGPEFLTYFQNEAQLEKSRLLSDRFSAERPKGSFSTLEIQRTEQGDSAMYLCASSWALTATNEQFFGPGTRLTVL.

This clonotype has at least ten counts. The chain couples TRBV7-9 to TRBJ1-2; possibly TRBD1 for D (5 bases). The CDR3 extends over 14 amino acids. Per germline, CDR1 SEHNR and CDR2 FQNEAQ (reference sequence). The V end was cut by 3 bases, the J end by 4 bases, with 12 bases between. This chain's CDR3 is CASSLDGAGYGYTF. CDR3 bases: TGTGCCAGCAGCTTGGACGGGGCGGGCTATGGCTACACCTTC.

CDR3 in amino acids: CASSPQGQAYEQYF. CDR3 in DNA: TGTGCCAGCAGTCCACAAGGACAGGCCTACGAGCAGTACTTC. The gene calls are TRBV28 and TRBJ2-7; 7 nucleotides line up with TRBD1. Germline CDR1 is MDHEN and CDR2 is SYDVKM. V lost 5 bases and J lost 2; bases outside the gene matches: 6. The CDR3 has 14 residues.

In its sample, this clonotype was seen a few times. The chain links TRBV12-3 or TRBV12-4 to TRBJ2-5; D possibly corresponds to TRBD1 (6 bases). V lost 3 bases and J 1 base, leaving 12 bases between the germline ends. The CDR3 contains 15 residues. The CDR3 sequence is CASSFATGPQETQYF. CDR3 in DNA: TGTGCCAGCAGTTTTGCCACAGGGCCCCAAGAGACCCAGTACTTC.

This chain connects TRBV10-3 to TRBJ2-7; TRBD1 matches at 10 bases. The ends lost 5 bases at V and 4 bases at J; junction bases unmatched: 11. This CDR3 spans 16 amino acids. Germline V gene data show CDR1 as ENHRY and CDR2 as SYGVKD. This CDR3 is CAISLGGQGIFYEQYF. The CDR3 DNA sequence: TGTGCCATCAGTTTGGGGGGACAGGGGATTTTTTACGAGCAGTACTTC.

This clonotype has only a few counts. This rearrangement joins TRBV20-1 to TRBJ2-1, with D possibly matching TRBD2 (5 bases). The CDR3 length is 15 residues. The germline V and J ends were trimmed by 0 bases and 5 bases, with 14 bases remaining between them. Germline V lookup: CDR1 DFQATT, CDR2 SNEGSKA (reference sequence). The CDR3: CSARDGSSSHNEQFF. For the CDR3, the DNA is TGCAGTGCTAGAGATGGGAGCAGTTCCCACAATGAGCAGTTCTTC.

This clonotype has only a few counts. The chain carries TRBV27 and TRBJ2-1, with TRBD2 matching over 10 bases. CDR3 size: 15 residues. Trimming took 5 bases from V and 6 from J; bases not matched to a gene: 7. Germline CDR1 MNHEY, CDR2 SMNVEV (reference sequence). The chain's CDR3 is CASSPLSGRVNEQFF. CDR3 nucleotide sequence: TGTGCCAGCAGTCCCCTAAGCGGGAGGGTCAATGAGCAGTTCTTC.

This clonotype occurred a few times. This chain joins TRBV7-8 and TRBJ2-5, with 11 bases fitting TRBD1. The J call is doubtful: the DNA matches TRBJ2-7 better. CDR1 is SGHVS and CDR2 is FQNEAQ in the germline V gene. The CDR3 runs 14 residues. The CDR3 region has the DNA TGTGCCAGCAGCTTAGTGGACAGGGGGCTCGAGCAGTACTTC. This translates into CASSLVDRGLEQYF.

Worth noting for this clonotype: Sequence at one end of the junction differs from germline and may be a read error. The rearrangement links TRBV7-9 to TRBJ2-1, with D tentatively TRBD1 (6 bases). The germline V gene encodes CDR1 SEHNR and CDR2 FQNEAQ (reference sequence). The CDR3 runs 13 residues. The CDR3 loop reads CASSLSGEHEQIF. The CDR3 DNA reads as TGTGCCAGCAGCTTATCAGGGGAGCATGAGCAGATCTTC.

V gene TRBV7-3 combines with J gene TRBJ2-1, with D perhaps TRBD1 or TRBD2 (8 bases each). The CDR3 is made up of 16 amino acids. Germline values: CDR1 SGHTA, CDR2 FQGTGA. V was cut by 5 bases and J by 3 bases, with 17 bases left in between. CDR3 sequence reads: CASSPGGTGVYNEQFF. In DNA form, the CDR3 reads TGTGCCAGCAGCCCGGGGGGGACAGGCGTCTACAATGAGCAGTTCTTC.

The sample holds a few counts of this clonotype. This chain's CDR3 is CASSLDGTHNQPQHF. As DNA, the CDR3 is TGCGCCAGCAGCTTGGACGGGACTCACAATCAGCCCCAGCATTTT. V and J are TRBV5-1 and TRBJ1-5; tentative D call: TRBD1 (5 bases). The germline V gene encodes CDR1 SGHRS and CDR2 YFSETQ. The V end lost 0 bases, the J end lost 3 bases, and 10 bases lay between the germline ends. The CDR3 extends over 15 amino acids.